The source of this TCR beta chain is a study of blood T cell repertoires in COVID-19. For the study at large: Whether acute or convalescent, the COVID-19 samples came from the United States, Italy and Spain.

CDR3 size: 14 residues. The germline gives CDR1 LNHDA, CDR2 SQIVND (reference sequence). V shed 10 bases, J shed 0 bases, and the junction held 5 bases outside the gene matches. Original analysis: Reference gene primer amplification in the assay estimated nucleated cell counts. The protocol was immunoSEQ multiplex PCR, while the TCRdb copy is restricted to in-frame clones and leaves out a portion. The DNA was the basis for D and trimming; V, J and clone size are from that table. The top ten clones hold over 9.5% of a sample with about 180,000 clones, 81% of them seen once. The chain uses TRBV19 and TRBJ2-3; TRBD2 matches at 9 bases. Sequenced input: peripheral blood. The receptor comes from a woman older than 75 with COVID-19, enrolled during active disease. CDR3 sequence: CATRLAASTDTQYF. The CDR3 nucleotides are TGTGCCACCCGACTAGCGGCAAGCACAGATACGCAGTATTTT. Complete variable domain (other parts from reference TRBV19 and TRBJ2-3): DGGITQSPKYLFRKEGQNVTLSCEQNLNHDAMYWYRQDPGQGLRLIYYSQIVNDFQKGDIAEGYSVSREKKESFPLTVTSAQKNPTAFYLCATRLAASTDTQYFGPGTRLTVL.